This TCR beta chain was obtained from a study of cytomegalovirus exposure and HLA in healthy donors. The PCR made use of 60 Vbeta and 13 Jbeta primers. Sequencing used immunoSEQ multiplex PCR; TCRdb keeps in-frame clones, though not all of them. The sample lists approximately 40,000 clones, over 65% occurring once. About this clone itself: Antigen specificity is unknown.

The V end was cut by 0 bases, the J end by 4 bases, with 12 bases between. Germline V lookup: CDR1 LGHNA, CDR2 YNFKEQ. The CDR3 runs to 15 residues. Study-wide results and limits: Per a prior analysis, the majority of TCR beta V segments were productive roughly 90% or roughly 30% of the time.

The chain is built from TRBV4-2 and TRBJ1-2, with D unresolved. The TCR originated in a man in his fifties in good health and CMV-seropositive. The specimen sequenced was PBMCs. Here the CDR3 DNA reads TGTGCCAGCAGCCAAGATAGAGGTGGAGGCTATGGCTACACCTTC. It yields the protein CASSQDRGGGYGYTF.